Listed below are T cell receptor beta chains from one sample, sequenced in a study. TCRdb re-called the RT-PCR reads through MiXCR, storing one row per CDR3 protein. The sample includes fewer than 800,000 distinct CDR3 sequences, 13% to 15% of them seen just once. Sequencing used memory CD4+ T cells from blood. These receptors all stem from a female donor in good health, serving as a healthy control. Both conserved end residues are part of each CDR3. D genes are given only for firm matches. Size is stated for part of the rows, as once, few or many counts, or as a class when the clone is expanded.

abundance	v_gene	j_gene	d_gene	CDR3nt	CDR3aa
few	TRBV6-1	TRBJ2-1	NA	TGTGCCAGCAATGACCTAGGCAGGACCCTAGGTGAGCAGTTCTTC	CASNDLGRTLGEQFF
NA	TRBV20-1	TRBJ2-3	TRBD2	TGCAGTGCTAGACGCCCGGGACTAGCGGGCCCCACAGATACGCAGTATTTT	CSARRPGLAGPTDTQYF
few	TRBV27	TRBJ2-7	NA	TGTGCCAGCAGCCTCAATCCACCCAGGGATTTACTCTCCGACGAGCAGTACTTC	CASSLNPPRDLLSDEQYF
many	TRBV7-6	TRBJ2-3	NA	TGTGCCAGCAGTACTTACACAGATACGCAGTATTTT	CASSTYTDTQYF
many	TRBV5-1	TRBJ2-7	NA	TGCGCCAGCAGCTTGGCAGGGGAAGCCTACGAGCAGTACTTC	CASSLAGEAYEQYF
few	TRBV6-1	TRBJ2-1	NA	TGTGCCAGACAATGGCCCAGCTACAATGAGCAGTTCTTC	CARQWPSYNEQFF
many	TRBV7-2	TRBJ1-5	NA	TGTGCCAGCAGCCCCCGTGGGGCTGGGGAAAGCAATCAGCCCCAGCATTTT	CASSPRGAGESNQPQHF
NA	TRBV5-6	TRBJ2-2	TRBD1	TGTGCCAGCAGCCAGACCGGGACAGGGAGGGCCGAGGAGCTGTTTTTT	CASSQTGTGRAEELFF
NA	TRBV7-2	TRBJ2-5	TRBD1	TGTGCCAGCAGCTTCGGGACAGGGGGCGGAGGGGAGACCCAGTACTTC	CASSFGTGGGGETQYF
many	TRBV27	TRBJ1-6	TRBD1	TGTGCCAGCAGTTTAAGACAGGGCAGTTCACCCCTCCACTTT	CASSLRQGSSPLHF
many	TRBV5-1	TRBJ2-7	NA	TGCGCCAGCAGCCCTCCGACATCCTACGAGCAGTACTTC	CASSPPTSYEQYF
NA	TRBV5-1	TRBJ2-5	NA	TGCGCCAGCAGCCCACTCCCCCAGGGGGGGGAGACCCAGTACTTC	CASSPLPQGGETQYF
few	TRBV6-6	TRBJ2-7	TRBD2	TGTGCCAGCAGTACCCCGGGACTAGCGGGGCGGGAGCAGTACTTC	CASSTPGLAGREQYF
NA	TRBV5-6	TRBJ2-7	NA	TGTGCCAGCACCTCTCCAGGGGGGCAAAACGAGCAGTACTTC	CASTSPGGQNEQYF
many	TRBV27	TRBJ2-1	TRBD2	TGTGCCAGCAGTCGACTAGCGGGAAAGGTTAATGAGCAGTTCTTC	CASSRLAGKVNEQFF